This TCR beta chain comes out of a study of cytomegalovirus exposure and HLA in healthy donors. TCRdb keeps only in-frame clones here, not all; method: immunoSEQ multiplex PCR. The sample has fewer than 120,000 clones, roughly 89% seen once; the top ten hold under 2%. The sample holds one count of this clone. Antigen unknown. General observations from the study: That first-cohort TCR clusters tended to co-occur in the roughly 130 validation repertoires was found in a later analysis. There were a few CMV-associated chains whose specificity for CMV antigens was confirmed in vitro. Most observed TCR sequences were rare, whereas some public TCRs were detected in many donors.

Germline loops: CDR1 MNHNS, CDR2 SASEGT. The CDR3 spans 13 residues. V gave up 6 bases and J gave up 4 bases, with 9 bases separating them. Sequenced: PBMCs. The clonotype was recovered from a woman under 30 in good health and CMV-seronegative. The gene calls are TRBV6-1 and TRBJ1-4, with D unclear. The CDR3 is CASREDGNEKLFF. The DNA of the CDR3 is TGTGCCAGCAGGGAGGACGGTAATGAAAAACTGTTTTTT.